Listed below are T cell receptor beta chains from one sample, sequenced in a study of CD8 T cells in Susac syndrome. TCRdb reanalysed the immunoSEQ multiplex PCR reads using MiXCR and keeps one entry per CDR3 protein. The sample includes about 130,000 distinct CDR3 sequences, around 94% of them seen just once. The specimen sequenced was CD8+ T cells from PBMCs. These receptors all stem from a human donor with Susac syndrome. Both conserved end residues are part of each CDR3. A D gene is named only where the DNA matches it firmly. Only part of the rows carry a size: once, few, many, or a class if the clone is expanded.

J: TRBJ2-7
size: -
D: -
V: TRBV6-2/TRBV6-3
DNA: TGTGCCAGCAGTTATGCGGGGTCTTACTACGAGCAGTACTTC
CDR3: CASSYAGSYYEQYF

J: TRBJ2-6
size: -
D: TRBD1
V: TRBV7-9
DNA: TGTGCCAGCAGCCCTATGTGGGGACAGAGCCCACTGGCCAACGTCCTGACTTTC
CDR3: CASSPMWGQSPLANVLTF

J: TRBJ1-3
size: -
D: -
V: TRBV27
DNA: TGTGCCAGCAGGGGCTCTGGAAACACCATATATTTT
CDR3: CASRGSGNTIYF

J: TRBJ2-1
size: few
D: TRBD2
V: TRBV4-2
DNA: TGTGCCAGCAGCCAAGAGACTAGCGGATCCTACAATGAGCAGTTCTTC
CDR3: CASSQETSGSYNEQFF

J: TRBJ1-2
size: -
D: TRBD1
V: TRBV29-1
DNA: TGCAGCGTTGAAGATCGATTACTAGAGGACAGGCCTTCTAACTATGGCTACACCTTC
CDR3: CSVEDRLLEDRPSNYGYTF

J: TRBJ1-4
size: -
D: -
V: TRBV27
DNA: TGTGCCAGCCAGGGTTCAGTCGGATATGGGGAAAAACTGTTTTTT
CDR3: CASQGSVGYGEKLFF

J: TRBJ2-7
size: -
D: TRBD2
V: TRBV3-1
DNA: TGTGCCAGCAGCCAAGCCGGGACTAGGTTCGACGAGCAGTACTTC
CDR3: CASSQAGTRFDEQYF

J: TRBJ2-7
size: -
D: -
V: TRBV21-1
DNA: TGTGCCAGCAGCAAGGGTCTAACAGAAACCTCCTACGAGCAGTACTTC
CDR3: CASSKGLTETSYEQYF

J: TRBJ2-3
size: -
D: -
V: TRBV7-9
DNA: TGTGCCAGCAGCCCCCCCGTGGATACGCAGTATTTT
CDR3: CASSPPVDTQYF

J: TRBJ1-1
size: once
D: -
V: TRBV6-5
DNA: TGTGCCAGCAGTTTCACAACCTCCCGAGTGAACACTGAAGCTTTCTTT
CDR3: CASSFTTSRVNTEAFF

J: TRBJ2-5
size: -
D: -
V: TRBV7-6
DNA: TGTGCCAGCAGCTTAACAGCCCGAGAGACCCAGTACTTC
CDR3: CASSLTARETQYF

J: TRBJ1-1
size: few
D: -
V: TRBV27
DNA: TGTGCCAGCAGTTTCCAGGTGAACACTGAAGCTTTCTTT
CDR3: CASSFQVNTEAFF

J: TRBJ2-7
size: -
D: -
V: TRBV27
DNA: TGTGCCAGCAGTTATGGACCCGGCTCCTACGAGCAGTACTTC
CDR3: CASSYGPGSYEQYF

J: TRBJ1-2
size: -
D: -
V: TRBV15
DNA: TGTGCCACCAGCAGAGATCGCGGCTCGCCAAAAGGCGGCTACACCTTC
CDR3: CATSRDRGSPKGGYTF

J: TRBJ2-7
size: -
D: TRBD2
V: TRBV9
DNA: TGTGCCAGCAGCGTGTCGGGAGGACCCTACGAGCAGTACTTC
CDR3: CASSVSGGPYEQYF

J: TRBJ2-7
size: -
D: -
V: TRBV14
DNA: TGTGCCAGCAGCCCGACCCACTACTACGAGCAGTACTTC
CDR3: CASSPTHYYEQYF

J: TRBJ2-3
size: -
D: TRBD2
V: TRBV27
DNA: TGTGCCAGCAGTTTAGGACTAGCGGGAGGGACGGACAGCGATACGCAGTATTTT
CDR3: CASSLGLAGGTDSDTQYF

J: TRBJ1-5
size: -
D: -
V: TRBV20-1
DNA: TGCAGTGTTCGGGACCCCGTTGGGAATCAGCCCCAGCATTTT
CDR3: CSVRDPVGNQPQHF

J: TRBJ2-1
size: few
D: -
V: TRBV20-1
DNA: TGCAGTGCTAGAGATCCCCGAAGCTCCTACAATGAGCAGTTCTTC
CDR3: CSARDPRSSYNEQFF

J: TRBJ1-2
size: -
D: -
V: TRBV7-9
DNA: TGTGCCAGCAGCTTAGTGCGGGACCCTTCCGGCTACACCTTC
CDR3: CASSLVRDPSGYTF

J: TRBJ1-5
size: -
D: -
V: TRBV2
DNA: TGTGCCAGCACTTGGTTCCCCAATCAGCCCCAGCATTTT
CDR3: CASTWFPNQPQHF

J: TRBJ1-2
size: -
D: -
V: TRBV10-3
DNA: TGTGCCATCAGTGGGGGACCGGCATCTCTTAACTATGGCTACACCTTC
CDR3: CAISGGPASLNYGYTF

J: TRBJ2-2
size: -
D: TRBD2
V: TRBV9
DNA: TGTGCCAGCAGCGTAGATTGGACGGGGGGGCCCGGCGGGGAGCTGTTTTTT
CDR3: CASSVDWTGGPGGELFF

J: TRBJ2-7
size: -
D: -
V: TRBV25-1
DNA: TGTGCCAGCAGTGAATATGGTCCGGTCGACGAGCAGTACTTC
CDR3: CASSEYGPVDEQYF

J: TRBJ2-1
size: -
D: -
V: TRBV6-5
DNA: TGTGCCAGCAGTTACTTGCCCGATCGGTCCTACAATGAGCAGTTCTTC
CDR3: CASSYLPDRSYNEQFF

J: TRBJ2-3
size: once
D: -
V: TRBV7-8
DNA: TGTGCCAGCAGCTTAGTCCCCGGAACCGGGACAGATACGCAGTATTTT
CDR3: CASSLVPGTGTDTQYF

J: TRBJ2-1
size: -
D: -
V: TRBV12-3/TRBV12-4
DNA: TGTGCCAGCAGTTTAGTAGCGGAGAATGAGCAGTTCTTC
CDR3: CASSLVAENEQFF